These 19 T cell receptor beta chains came from one sample sequenced in a study of T cells in Graves' hyperthyroidism and ophthalmopathy. TCR beta CDR3 regions were amplified from RNA transcripts. First-round RT-PCR with HTBI primers amplified the TCR CDR3 region. TCRdb fed the multiplex PCR reads into MiXCR, producing one record per CDR3 protein. This table has a few hundred thousand distinct CDR3 sequences, approximately 14% appearing once. Specimen: blood. Every receptor here comes from a woman under 30 with Graves' hyperthyroidism.

This clonotype has ten or more counts. J is TRBJ2-1 and V is TRBV5-6; D uncertain. CDR3 length: 15 residues. Trimming shortened V by 6 bases and J by 0 bases, and 13 bases separated the two germline ends. The germline gives CDR1 SGHDT, CDR2 YYEEEE. CDR3 sequence (DNA): TGTGCCAGCACCACAGCGTGGAGCTCCTACAATGAGCAGTTCTTC. This gives the protein CASTTAWSSYNEQFF.

In this sample, this clonotype turned up many times. The chain employs TRBV7-3 and TRBJ2-3; TRBD2 matches at 14 bases. Per the germline V gene, CDR1 is SGHTA and CDR2 is FQGTGA. V trimming: 0 bases; J trimming: 3 bases; junction bases outside the gene matches: 8. This CDR3 spans 19 amino acids. CDR3 region: CASSLTSGLAGEPTDTQYF. CDR3 DNA: TGTGCCAGCAGCTTAACGTCGGGACTAGCGGGGGAACCAACAGATACGCAGTATTTT. The full variable domain, its missing parts supplied by reference TRBV7-3 and TRBJ2-3, is GAGVSQTPSNKVTEKGKYVELRCDPISGHTALYWYRQSLGQGPEFLIYFQGTGAADDSGLPNDRFFAVRPEGSVSTLKIQRTERGDSAVYLCASSLTSGLAGEPTDTQYFGPGTRLTVL.

This clonotype was seen at least ten times. The chain combines TRBV20-1 with TRBJ1-1; D is ambiguous. The CDR3 has 11 residues. V was cut by 2 bases and J by 5 bases, with 6 bases left in between. CDR1 and CDR2 (germline): DFQATT, SNEGSKA (reference sequence). The CDR3 spells CSARLGTEAFF. CDR3 DNA: TGCAGTGCTAGATTGGGAACTGAAGCTTTCTTT.

This chain connects TRBV7-3 to TRBJ2-1; D unresolved. Trimming shortened V by 2 bases and J by 0 bases, and 8 bases separated the two germline ends. The CDR3 covers 15 residues. Germline loops: CDR1 SGHTA, CDR2 FQGTGA. This CDR3 reads CASSLWAGSYNEQFF. The CDR3 DNA follows: TGTGCCAGCAGCTTATGGGCCGGCTCCTACAATGAGCAGTTCTTC.

This clonotype was observed at least ten times. The chain is built from TRBV5-1 and TRBJ2-1; no clear D. This CDR3 has 14 residues. CDR1 is SGHRS, CDR2 YFSETQ, per germline. V lost 1 base to trimming and J lost 4 bases, with 9 bases between them. The CDR3 nucleotides read TGCGCCAGCAGCTTGATAGAAATATACAATGAGCAGTTCTTC. Translated: CASSLIEIYNEQFF.

The chain joins TRBV4-1 to TRBJ2-3; a possible D gene is TRBD1 (6 bases). CDR1 and CDR2 (germline): MGHRA, YSYEKL. Trimming removed 1 base at V and 2 bases at J, with 13 bases between. CDR3 length equals 16 residues. This CDR3 reads CASSQGGLGPTDTQYF. CDR3 bases: TGCGCCAGCAGCCAAGGGGGGCTGGGGCCCACAGATACGCAGTATTTT.

The sample holds a few counts of this clonotype. The V gene is TRBV9, the J gene TRBJ1-6; weak D call: TRBD1 (5 bases). The V and J ends lost 3 bases and 0 bases respectively, with 13 bases between them. The CDR3 is made up of 17 amino acids. Germline CDR1 and CDR2: SGDLS and YYNGEE. The CDR3 nucleotides read TGTGCCAGCAGCGACCAGATTGGGGGCTCCTATAATTCACCCCTCCACTTT. The encoded protein is CASSDQIGGSYNSPLHF.

This clonotype has a count of ten or more. The genes are TRBV6-5 and TRBJ2-1, with 12 bases that match TRBD2. The CDR3 spans 19 residues. The V gene's germline CDR1 is MNHEY and CDR2 SVGAGI. V gave up 0 bases and J gave up 7 bases; unmatched junction bases: 13. The chain's CDR3 is CASSYSLAGGPSTGNEQFF. CDR3 nucleotides: TGTGCCAGCAGTTACTCCCTAGCGGGAGGGCCCTCGACGGGGAATGAGCAGTTCTTC.

This chain links TRBV3-1 with TRBJ1-1, with TRBD1 as a possible D gene (6 bases). There are 15 residues in the CDR3. Germline V lookup: CDR1 LGHDT, CDR2 YNNKEL (reference sequence). Trimming removed 1 base from V and 1 base from J, with 10 bases in between. The CDR3 region has the DNA TGTGCCAGCAGCCAAGGTGCGACAGGGAACACTGAAGCTTTCTTT. It specifies CASSQGATGNTEAFF.

The rearrangement joins TRBV5-6 to TRBJ2-1; 11 positions agree with TRBD2. The length of the CDR3 is 18 residues. Trimming removed 0 bases from V and 1 base from J; junction bases left unmatched: 6. Germline loops: CDR1 SGHDT, CDR2 YYEEEE. Here the CDR3 reads CASSLGISGRGSYNEQFF. CDR3 nucleotides: TGTGCCAGCAGCTTGGGAATTAGCGGGAGGGGATCCTACAATGAGCAGTTCTTC.

CDR3 sequence (DNA): TGCGCCAGCAGCCAGGGGGGACCGATTCTTTCCTACGAGCAGTACTTC. Translating gives CASSQGGPILSYEQYF. This chain uses TRBV4-1 with TRBJ2-7, with D maybe TRBD2 (6 bases). V dropped 3 bases and J dropped 1 base, with 16 bases sitting between them. Germline CDR1 MGHRA, CDR2 YSYEKL. The CDR3 covers 16 residues.

As concerns this clonotype: A single base separates this from a much larger clone, so it may be a read error. The V call is TRBV9, the J call TRBJ2-1, with a weak D call TRBD1 (6 bases). This CDR3 is built from 13 residues. V shed 3 bases and J shed 3 bases, with 7 bases lying between them. Germline V gene sequence: CDR1 SGDLS, CDR2 YYNGEE. The CDR3 spells CASSADSYNEQFF. The CDR3, as DNA: TGTGCCAGCAGCGCGGACAGCTACAATGAGCAGTTCTTC.

This clonotype occurred many times. The chain is built from TRBV3-1 and TRBJ1-1; D remains ambiguous. The V gene's germline CDR1 is LGHDT and CDR2 YNNKEL (reference sequence). This CDR3 contains 12 residues. Trimming pared 0 bases from V and 7 bases from J, leaving 6 bases between. The CDR3 DNA is TGTGCCAGCAGCCAAGAAAATCGTGAAGCTTTCTTT. It is translated as CASSQENREAFF.

This clonotype was counted a few times. This chain joins TRBV4-3 and TRBJ2-5; D not certain. Trimming took 4 bases from V and 5 from J, leaving 11 bases between them. CDR1 and CDR2 (germline): LGHNA, YSLEER. The CDR3 covers 13 residues. DNA of the CDR3: TGCGCCAGCAGCCGTCGCAGGTGGGAGACCCAGTACTTC. Its translation is CASSRRRWETQYF.

J is TRBJ2-4 and V is TRBV7-3; 7 bases are shared with TRBD1. The CDR3 sequence is 13 residues long. Germline loops: CDR1 SGHTA, CDR2 FQGTGA. The junction had 5 bases not matched to a gene; V was cut back by 4 bases and J by 8 bases. CDR3: CASSYNRGDIQYF. In DNA, the CDR3 is TGTGCCAGCAGCTACAACAGGGGAGACATTCAGTACTTC.

This clonotype was counted many times. The chain recombines TRBV28 with TRBJ2-1; TRBD2 aligns across 8 bases. Trimming cost V 4 bases and J 9 bases; bases outside gene matches: 11. Germline V lookup: CDR1 MDHEN, CDR2 SYDVKM. The CDR3 has 15 residues. The CDR3 DNA sequence: TGTGCCAGCAGTTCAAGCGGGAGCCGTATGGTTGAGCAGTTCTTC. Amino acids: CASSSSGSRMVEQFF. Looking up the rest from reference TRBV28 and TRBJ2-1 gives the full variable domain: DVKVTQSSRYLVKRTGEKVFLECVQDMDHENMFWYRQDPGLGLRLIYFSYDVKMKEKGDIPEGYSVSREKKERFSLILESASTNQTSMYLCASSSSGSRMVEQFFGPGTRLTVL.

This clonotype was observed a handful of times. V and J are TRBV5-1 and TRBJ1-2, with D possibly matching TRBD1 (6 bases). V was trimmed by 0 bases and J by 8 bases, leaving 14 bases between them. In germline, CDR1 is SGHRS, CDR2 YFSETQ. The CDR3 spans 14 residues. The CDR3 is CASSLGRGPGGYTF. The CDR3 bases are TGCGCCAGCAGCTTGGGACGGGGGCCCGGAGGCTACACCTTC.

The chain uses TRBV20-1 and TRBJ1-5; unclear D gene. Trimming cost V 0 bases and J 0 bases, with 9 bases left between them. The germline gives CDR1 DFQATT, CDR2 SNEGSKA (reference sequence). The CDR3 covers 15 residues. This CDR3 reads CSARDEALSNQPQHF. The CDR3 nucleotides read TGCAGTGCTAGAGATGAAGCCCTTAGCAATCAGCCCCAGCATTTT.

The V and J genes are TRBV5-1 and TRBJ2-5; D is undetermined. The CDR3 spans 15 residues. V was shortened by 5 bases and J by 5 bases, with 19 bases between the two germline ends. Germline-derived CDR1 and CDR2 are SGHRS and YFSETQ. As DNA, the CDR3 is TGCGCCAGCAGTTCATCCCTGGCCGCCGGGGAGACCCAGTACTTC. It is translated as CASSSSLAAGETQYF.